This record looks at one T cell receptor beta chain sequence and its context. The method was immunoSEQ multiplex PCR; TCRdb's version includes in-frame clones alone and lacks a portion of them. The table shows 2 million to 2.5 million clones, with approximately 96% occurring only once. This sample was taken from a study of shared clonotypes between healthy human individuals. The clonotype was recovered from a man between 18 and 29 years old in good health. The sequencing input was naive CD4+ T cells sorted from blood. Documented subset: CD45RA+ positively selected.

The CDR3 sequence: CASSLDWSGSSYEQYF. The CDR3 DNA is TGTGCCAGCAGTTTGGACTGGTCGGGGAGCTCCTACGAGCAGTACTTC. The chain carries TRBV27 and TRBJ2-7; TRBD2 might be the D (5 bases). Germline loops: CDR1 MNHEY, CDR2 SMNVEV (reference sequence). The CDR3 is 16 residues long. V was clipped by 3 bases and J by 0 bases, with 15 bases between them.